Described below is a single TCR beta chain sequence and its context. Its antigen is as yet unknown. The naive CD8 subset, CD45RO-negative cells positively selected for CCR7, excluded terminally differentiated effector memory CD45RA+ cells. This entry comes from a study of shared clonotypes between healthy human individuals. V gave up 0 bases and J gave up 0 bases, with 12 bases separating them. This CDR3 is 17 amino acids long. CDR1 is MGHRA, CDR2 YSYEKL, per germline. Study findings and constraints: Few donors restricted represented genetic and exposure-history diversity. Shared across a few donors were roughly 4.8% of the naive CD4 clonotypes.

Produced via immunoSEQ multiplex PCR; TCRdb's table is partial and in-frame only. The repertoire consists of under 2,000,000 clones, with just under 95% occurring once and the leading ten covering approximately 1%. Sequenced sample: naive CD8+ T cells sorted from blood. The chain carries TRBV4-1 and TRBJ1-5; D unclear. This receptor was obtained from a young man in good health. The CDR3 DNA follows: TGCGCCAGCAGCCAAGAACAATCCGGTTATAGCAATCAGCCCCAGCATTTT. Translated: CASSQEQSGYSNQPQHF.